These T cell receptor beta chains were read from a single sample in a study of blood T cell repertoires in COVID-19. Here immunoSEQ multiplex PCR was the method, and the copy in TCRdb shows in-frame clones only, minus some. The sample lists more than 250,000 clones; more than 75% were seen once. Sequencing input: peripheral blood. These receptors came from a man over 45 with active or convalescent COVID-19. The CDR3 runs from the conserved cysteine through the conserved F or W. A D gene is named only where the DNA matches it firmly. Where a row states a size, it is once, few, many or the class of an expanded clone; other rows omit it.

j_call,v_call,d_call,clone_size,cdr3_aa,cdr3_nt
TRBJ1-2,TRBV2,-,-,CASSGRASDRRAYGYTF,TGTGCCAGCAGTGGAAGGGCCTCGGACAGACGGGCGTATGGCTACACCTTC
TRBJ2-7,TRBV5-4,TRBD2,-,CASRPGLAGTSYEQYF,TGTGCCAGCAGACCCGGACTAGCGGGGACCTCCTACGAGCAGTACTTC
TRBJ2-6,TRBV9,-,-,CASSSQGAGANVLTF,TGTGCCAGCAGCTCCCAGGGTGCTGGGGCCAACGTCCTGACTTTC
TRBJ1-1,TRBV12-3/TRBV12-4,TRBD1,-,CASTLGRGKAFF,TGTGCCAGCACCTTGGGCAGGGGGAAAGCTTTCTTT
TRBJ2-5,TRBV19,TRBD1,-,CASSLGQEEETQYF,TGTGCCAGTAGCCTGGGACAGGAGGAAGAGACCCAGTACTTC
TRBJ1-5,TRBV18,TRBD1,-,CASSPTGERQPQHF,TGTGCCAGCTCACCGACAGGGGAACGTCAGCCCCAGCATTTT
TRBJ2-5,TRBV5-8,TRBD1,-,CASSAGQGALETQYF,TGTGCCAGCAGCGCCGGACAGGGCGCTTTAGAGACCCAGTACTTC
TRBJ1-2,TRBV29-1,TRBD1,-,CSVGQEYGYTF,TGCAGCGTCGGACAGGAGTATGGCTACACCTTC
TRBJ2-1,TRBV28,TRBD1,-,CASSTNRDRGNNEQFF,TGTGCCAGCAGTACCAACCGGGACAGGGGGAACAATGAGCAGTTCTTC
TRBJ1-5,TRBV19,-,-,CASSIYGRDSNQPQHF,TGTGCCAGTAGTATATACGGCAGGGATAGCAATCAGCCCCAGCATTTT
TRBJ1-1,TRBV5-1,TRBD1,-,CASSLAPGGDTEAFF,TGCGCCAGCAGCTTGGCCCCAGGGGGAGACACTGAAGCTTTCTTT
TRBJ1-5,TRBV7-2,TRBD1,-,CASSVQGGSNQPQHF,TGTGCCAGCAGCGTCCAGGGGGGTAGCAATCAGCCCCAGCATTTT
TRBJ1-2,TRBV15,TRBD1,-,CATSRDLQGVIGGYTF,TGTGCCACCAGCAGAGATCTTCAGGGGGTTATAGGTGGCTACACCTTC
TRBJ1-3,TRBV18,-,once,CASSRDNLSGNTIYF,TGTGCCAGCTCACGGGACAATCTCTCTGGAAACACCATATATTTT
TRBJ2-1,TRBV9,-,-,CASSGDWKSYNEQFF,TGTGCCAGCAGCGGCGACTGGAAGTCTTACAATGAGCAGTTCTTC
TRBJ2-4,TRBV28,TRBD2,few,CASSRAGVAKNIQYF,TGTGCCAGCAGTCGAGCGGGAGTAGCCAAAAACATTCAGTACTTC
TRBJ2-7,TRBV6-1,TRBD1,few,CASSDPQGVRGEQYF,TGTGCCAGCAGTGACCCCCAGGGGGTTAGGGGCGAGCAGTACTTC
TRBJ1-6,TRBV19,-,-,CASSSTRASYNSPLHF,TGTGCCAGTAGTAGCACCAGGGCCTCCTATAATTCACCCCTCCACTTT
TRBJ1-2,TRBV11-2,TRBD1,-,CASSRRDSLNYGYTF,TGTGCCAGCAGCAGGAGGGACAGCCTTAACTATGGCTACACCTTC
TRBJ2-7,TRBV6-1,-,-,CASSEALGTYYEQYF,TGTGCCAGCAGTGAAGCGTTGGGGACATACTACGAGCAGTACTTC
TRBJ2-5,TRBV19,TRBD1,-,CASSPDTGVSETQYF,TGTGCCAGTAGCCCCGATACAGGGGTTAGCGAGACCCAGTACTTC
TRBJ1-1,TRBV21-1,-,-,CASTISGAVRTEAFF,TGTGCCAGCACCATATCTGGGGCCGTAAGGACTGAAGCTTTCTTT
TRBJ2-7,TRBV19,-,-,CASSPQVDSYEQYF,TGTGCCAGTAGTCCACAGGTAGACTCCTACGAGCAGTACTTC
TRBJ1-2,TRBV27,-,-,CASSLSSGDHGYTF,TGTGCCAGCAGTTTATCGTCAGGGGACCATGGCTACACCTTC
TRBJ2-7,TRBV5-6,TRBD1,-,CASSRRWTGGLEQYF,TGTGCCAGCAGCCGTCGGTGGACAGGGGGGCTCGAGCAGTACTTC
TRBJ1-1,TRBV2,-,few,CASTGSTRPGARNTEAFF,TGTGCCAGCACCGGTTCGACACGCCCAGGGGCGAGGAACACTGAAGCTTTCTTT
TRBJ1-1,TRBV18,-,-,CASSRDRSEGAFF,TGTGCCAGCTCTCGGGATAGGTCGGAGGGAGCTTTCTTT
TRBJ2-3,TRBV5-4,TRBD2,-,CASSSKLAGGTDTQYF,TGTGCCAGCAGCTCGAAGTTGGCGGGGGGCACAGATACGCAGTATTTT
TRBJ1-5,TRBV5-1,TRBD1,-,CASSLTGGPDQPQHF,TGCGCCAGCAGCTTGACAGGGGGCCCAGATCAGCCCCAGCATTTT
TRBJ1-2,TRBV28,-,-,CASSLQTLDGYTF,TGTGCCAGCAGCCTTCAGACACTGGATGGCTACACCTTC
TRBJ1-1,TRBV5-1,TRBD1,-,CASRLGQGNLNTEAFF,TGCGCCAGCAGATTGGGACAGGGAAACCTGAACACTGAAGCTTTCTTT
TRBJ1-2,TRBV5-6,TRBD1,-,CASSVGQGSGYTF,TGTGCCAGCAGCGTGGGACAGGGCTCCGGCTACACCTTC
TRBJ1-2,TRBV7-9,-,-,CASSLQGGINYGYTF,TGTGCCAGCAGCTTACAGGGAGGGATTAACTATGGCTACACCTTC
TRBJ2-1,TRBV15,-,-,CATSRVTAGAYNEQFF,TGTGCCACCAGCAGAGTCACGGCAGGGGCCTACAATGAGCAGTTCTTC
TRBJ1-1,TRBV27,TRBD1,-,CASSLYPGGTEAFF,TGTGCCAGCAGTTTATACCCAGGGGGAACTGAAGCTTTCTTT
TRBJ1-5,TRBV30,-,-,CAWSQIAGQPQHF,TGTGCCTGGAGTCAGATCGCGGGTCAGCCCCAGCATTTT